A single sample is the source of the 14 T cell receptor beta chains below, sequenced in a study of monozygotic twins with inflammatory bowel disease (dated by TCRdb to the late 2010s). The library came from 5' RACE. Sequencing took place on an Illumina HiSeq 2500. Following reprocessing of the reads by TCRdb, the data hold one row per CDR3 protein sequence and no DNA is available. The sample has roughly 100,000 distinct CDR3 sequences on record. Clones ranked in the top ten supply approximately 1.8% of the sample. The material sequenced was blood. The origin of the receptors is a human donor with ulcerative colitis or Crohn's disease, or a healthy co-twin of an affected twin (not recorded which).

The rearrangement joins TRBV5-1 to TRBJ2-1; TCRdb indicates TRBD1, and absent DNA this call remains unverified. The CDR3 is 15 amino acids. Germline V gene sequence: CDR1 SGHRS, CDR2 YFSETQ. This CDR3 reads CASSSPGHRYNEQFF. The full variable domain, in which reference TRBV5-1 and TRBJ2-1 provide the parts outside the CDR3, is KAGVTQTPRYLIKTRGQQVTLSCSPISGHRSVSWYQQTPGQGLQFLFEYFSETQRNKGNFPGRFSGRQFSNSRSEMNVSTLELGDSALYLCASSSPGHRYNEQFFGPGTRLTVL.

The rearrangement links TRBV7-2 to TRBJ1-1; TCRdb's assignment of TRBD1 cannot be checked, as there is no DNA. The CDR3 spans 14 residues. The germline gives CDR1 SGHTA, CDR2 FQGNSA. The chain's CDR3 is CASSARLLDTEAFF.

The genes are TRBV12-3 or TRBV12-4 and TRBJ1-5; the D gene TCRdb calls, TRBD1, cannot be checked with no DNA. CDR3 length: 18 amino acids. This CDR3 reads CASSLDPSGTGETQPQHF.

V and J are TRBV11-2 and TRBJ1-1; TCRdb designates TRBD1, a call that cannot be tested without DNA. The CDR3 totals 13 residues. Germline V gives CDR1 SGHAT, CDR2 FQNNGV. The CDR3 loop is CASSPTWGTEAFF.

V gene TRBV4-2 combines with J gene TRBJ2-7. Germline V gene data show CDR1 as LGHNA and CDR2 as YNFKEQ. CDR3 length: 17 amino acids. CDR3 region: CASSQSSIRTATYEQYF.

CDR3 region: CASTRTSGSGELFF. The V and J genes are TRBV10-2 and TRBJ2-2; TCRdb picks TRBD2, but there is no DNA to check that call. Looked up from germline, CDR1 is WSHSY and CDR2 is SAAADI. The CDR3 is 14 amino acids.

The gene calls are TRBV29-1 and TRBJ1-3; TCRdb's D call of TRBD1 is untestable without DNA. The CDR3 consists of 14 residues. CDR1 is SQVTM, CDR2 ANQGSEA, per germline. CDR3 loop: CSGGQGGSGNTIYF.

The genes are TRBV2 and TRBJ2-5; the D call from TCRdb, TRBD1, cannot be confirmed without DNA. Per germline, CDR1 SNHLY and CDR2 FYNNEI. CDR3 length: 14 residues. The CDR3 sequence is CASSPLQGEETQYF. The full variable domain, in which reference TRBV2 and TRBJ2-5 provide the parts outside the CDR3, is EPEVTQTPSHQVTQMGQEVILRCVPISNHLYFYWYRQILGQKVEFLVSFYNNEISEKSEIFDDQFSVERPDGSNFTLKIRSTKLEDSAMYFCASSPLQGEETQYFGPGTRLLVL.

This chain links TRBV4-3 with TRBJ1-5. There are 14 residues in the CDR3. Germline V gene sequence: CDR1 LGHNA, CDR2 YSLEER. CDR3 loop: CASSQDYRNQPQHF.

V and J are TRBV6-6 and TRBJ1-1; TCRdb reports TRBD1, a call that lacks DNA to check it against. The germline V gene encodes CDR1 MNHNY and CDR2 SVGAGI (reference sequence). The length of the CDR3 is 14 residues. The CDR3 loop is CASKPRTGGTEAFF.

This chain links TRBV12-3 or TRBV12-4 with TRBJ2-1. The CDR3 contains 14 residues. The CDR3 reads CASSSSGGYNEQFF.

The gene calls are TRBV20-1 and TRBJ2-7; TCRdb lists TRBD2, though no DNA is available to test this call. The CDR3 runs to 13 residues. Looked up from germline, CDR1 is DFQATT and CDR2 is SNEGSKA (reference sequence). The CDR3 sequence is CSAVAGVSYEQYF.

This chain links TRBV4-3 with TRBJ1-4; as DNA is missing, the TRBD1 call by TCRdb cannot be tested. The CDR3 has 15 residues. CDR1 and CDR2 from the germline V gene are LGHNA and YSLEER. The CDR3 sequence is CASSQGGTGNEKLFF.

This rearrangement joins TRBV7-9 to TRBJ1-1; TCRdb indicates TRBD1, and absent DNA this call remains unverified. The CDR3 consists of 13 residues. Germline values: CDR1 SEHNR, CDR2 FQNEAQ (reference sequence). CDR3 region: CASSLLGVTEAFF. The full variable domain, rest sourced from reference TRBV7-9 and TRBJ1-1, is DTGVSQNPRHKITKRGQNVTFRCDPISEHNRLYWYRQTLGQGPEFLTYFQNEAQLEKSRLLSDRFSAERPKGSFSTLEIQRTEQGDSAMYLCASSLLGVTEAFFGQGTRLTVV.